This T cell receptor (beta chain) comes out of a study of shared clonotypes between healthy human individuals. For the study at large: Aged between 18 and 49, the donors were a couple of women and three men.

Here immunoSEQ multiplex PCR was the method, and the copy in TCRdb shows in-frame clones only, minus some. The table lists about 2.2 million clones, about 93% of them singletons. CD45RO-negative cells were positively selected for CCR7, leaving out terminally differentiated effector memory CD45RA+ cells. Study donors comprised healthy, HIV-negative adults devoid of recent acute infection or vaccination. Germline lookup yields CDR1 MDHEN and CDR2 SYDVKM. The CDR3 is made up of 17 amino acids. V was cut by 5 bases and J by 1 base, with 19 bases left in between. The sequencing input was naive CD8+ T cells from PBMCs. The chain couples TRBV28 to TRBJ2-3, with TRBD2 as a possible D gene (6 bases). The receptor comes from a man younger than 30 in good health. Some clones in this sample may be carry-over from other donors' samples. DNA for the CDR3: TGTGCCAGCAGTCGGCCAACGGGACTCCCCGGCACAGATACGCAGTATTTT. Its protein product is CASSRPTGLPGTDTQYF.